The 23 T cell receptor beta chains presented below share a single source sample, sequenced in a study of cytomegalovirus exposure and HLA in healthy donors. Here immunoSEQ multiplex PCR was the method, and the copy in TCRdb shows in-frame clones only, minus some. The data hold about 180,000 clones, with about 86% observed a single time. The sample was PBMCs. Source of these receptors: a young woman in good health and CMV-seronegative.

This clone was found once. The chain has TRBV11-2 and TRBJ2-7; D call uncertain. V shed 5 bases and J shed 1 base, with 6 bases lying between them. The CDR3 is 12 amino acids. Germline-derived CDR1 and CDR2 are SGHAT and FQNNGV. The CDR3 DNA reads TGTGCCAGCAGCGCGTTATCCTACGAGCAGTACTTC. Residues: CASSALSYEQYF.

The V gene is TRBV2, the J gene TRBJ2-1, with D possibly being TRBD1 (5 bases). The V end was cut by 9 bases, the J end by 0 bases, with 12 bases between. Germline V gene sequence: CDR1 SNHLY, CDR2 FYNNEI. The CDR3 is 14 amino acids. The CDR3 DNA sequence: TGTGCCAGGGGTGGGGCGAGCTCCTACAATGAGCAGTTCTTC. Translation gives CARGGASSYNEQFF.

The chain employs TRBV5-4 and TRBJ2-5; D perhaps matches TRBD1 (5 bases). V was cut by 1 base and J by 1 base, with 8 bases left in between. From germline, CDR1 is SGHNT and CDR2 YYREEE (reference sequence). The CDR3 contains 14 residues. The CDR3: CASSLLGVQETQYF. In DNA form, the CDR3 reads TGTGCCAGCAGCTTGTTAGGGGTCCAAGAGACCCAGTACTTC.

This chain links TRBV11-2 with TRBJ1-1; D gene uncertain. CDR1 and CDR2 (germline): SGHAT, FQNNGV. The CDR3 runs to 13 residues. The V and J ends lost 5 bases and 11 bases respectively, with 18 bases between them. The CDR3 bases are TGTGCCAGCAGCAGGCGCGGTTTCTTTCGGGCTTTCTTT. It translates to CASSRRGFFRAFF.

This chain links TRBV6-6 with TRBJ2-1; 12 bases align to TRBD2. CDR3 length equals 13 residues. The V gene end was trimmed by 3 bases and the J gene end by 14 bases; junction bases not matched to a gene: 5. Germline values: CDR1 MNHNY, CDR2 SVGAGI (reference sequence). The DNA for the CDR3 is TGTGCCAGCAGTTATCTCCTAGCGGGGGGGGAGTTCTTC. This codes for CASSYLLAGGEFF.

Only one count was recorded for this clone. The chain carries TRBV15 and TRBJ1-2, with unresolved D. Germline CDR1 is LNHNV and CDR2 is YYDKDF (reference sequence). Trimming took 6 bases from V and 1 from J, leaving 9 bases between them. This CDR3 has 13 residues. CDR3 sequence (DNA): TGTGCCACCAGTGCCGGGGATAACTATGGCTACACCTTC. Amino acid sequence: CATSAGDNYGYTF.

The V call is TRBV27, the J call TRBJ1-5; 9 positions agree with TRBD1. The CDR3 consists of 17 residues. The V gene's germline CDR1 is MNHEY and CDR2 SMNVEV (reference sequence). J gave up 4 bases and V 4 bases, and 11 bases lay outside the gene matches. CDR3 sequence: CASSSGTGRIRNQPQHF. For the CDR3, the DNA is TGTGCCAGCAGTTCCGGGACAGGGAGGATCCGGAATCAGCCCCAGCATTTT.

This rearrangement joins TRBV30 to TRBJ2-7, with 10 bases matching TRBD1. Germline CDR1 and CDR2: GTSNPN and SVGIG (reference sequence). This CDR3 comprises 19 residues. J lost 0 bases, V lost 3 bases, and 17 bases had no gene match. The CDR3 here is CAWSLGTGATILSSYEQYF. The CDR3 DNA reads as TGTGCCTGGAGCCTCGGGACAGGGGCGACAATTTTGAGCTCCTACGAGCAGTACTTC.

V usage is TRBV6-5 and J usage is TRBJ2-6; possible D gene TRBD1, 5 bases. CDR3 size: 14 residues. Germline assignment: CDR1 MNHEY and CDR2 SVGAGI. The V gene lost 9 bases and the J gene lost 0 bases, with 9 bases spanning the gap. Here the CDR3 DNA reads TGTGCCAGTGGGGCGAGCTCTGGGGCCAACGTCCTGACTTTC. Translated, it gives CASGASSGANVLTF.

V gene TRBV4-1 combines with J gene TRBJ2-1; TRBD2 matches 8 bases. Germline assignment: CDR1 MGHRA and CDR2 YSYEKL. There are 15 residues in the CDR3. The trim removed 5 bases at V and 0 bases at J, leaving 3 bases unmatched. Here the CDR3 DNA reads TGCGCCAGCAGCTGGAGCGGGGGCTCCTACAATGAGCAGTTCTTC. This sequence encodes CASSWSGGSYNEQFF.

V and J are TRBV4-1 and TRBJ2-7; 9 bases match TRBD1. This CDR3 has 15 amino acids. V dropped 4 bases and J dropped 2; count of bases not matched to a gene: 6. Germline loops: CDR1 MGHRA, CDR2 YSYEKL. In nucleotides, the CDR3 is TGCGCCAGCAGCCCCGACGGGACAGGGACCTACGAGCAGTACTTC. Amino acids: CASSPDGTGTYEQYF.

This clone was seen only once. The chain is built from TRBV27 and TRBJ2-1; TRBD2 aligns across 9 bases. Germline-derived CDR1 and CDR2 are MNHEY and SMNVEV (reference sequence). With 7 bases clipped from V and 6 bases from J, the junction kept 10 bases outside the gene matches. The CDR3 extends over 15 amino acids. This CDR3 reads CASTVSGGTANEQFF. The DNA for the CDR3 is TGTGCCAGCACCGTCAGCGGGGGGACAGCCAATGAGCAGTTCTTC.

CDR3 residues: CASSPAGYSEQFF. CDR3 DNA: TGTGCCAGCAGTCCCGCAGGTTATAGTGAGCAGTTCTTC. V and J are TRBV6-5 and TRBJ2-1; D is unclear. The germline V and J ends were trimmed by 5 bases and 9 bases, with 14 bases remaining between them. Germline V gene sequence: CDR1 MNHEY, CDR2 SVGAGI. The CDR3 runs 13 residues.

The V and J genes are TRBV5-6 and TRBJ2-1; 10 positions agree with TRBD1. The J segment lost 5 bases and the V segment lost 3 bases, leaving 5 bases of the junction unmatched. This CDR3 is 15 amino acids long. Germline CDR1 reads SGHDT; CDR2 reads YYEEEE. The CDR3 nucleotides are TGTGCCAGCAGCTACCCGGGACAGGGGAACAATGAGCAGTTCTTC. It encodes CASSYPGQGNNEQFF.

The rearrangement uses TRBV4-1 and TRBJ2-3, with 11 nucleotides matching TRBD2. Germline V CDR1 and CDR2: MGHRA, YSYEKL. V was pared by 3 bases and J by 2 bases, with 4 bases of the junction left unmatched. This CDR3 spans 16 amino acids. The CDR3: CASSQGLAELTDTQYF. CDR3 bases: TGCGCCAGCAGCCAGGGACTAGCGGAGCTCACAGATACGCAGTATTTT.

Here the CDR3 DNA reads TGTGCCAGCAGCCCCCAACAGGGGATATCGCAGTATTTT. Its protein is CASSPQQGISQYF. This sequence joins TRBV7-9 and TRBJ2-3, with TRBD1 identical over 7 bases. Germline lookup yields CDR1 SEHNR and CDR2 FQNEAQ (reference sequence). This CDR3 has 13 residues. Unmatched junction bases numbered 9, after V lost 5 bases and J lost 10 bases.

The chain couples TRBV7-6 to TRBJ2-7, with D hard to call. Germline CDR1 SGHVS, CDR2 FNYEAQ. The CDR3 sequence is 14 residues long. Trimming left V 3 bases short and J 0 bases short, with 9 bases between. CDR3 amino acids: CASSFYRSSYEQYF. The CDR3 DNA reads TGTGCCAGCAGCTTCTACAGAAGCTCCTACGAGCAGTACTTC.

This chain connects TRBV21-1 to TRBJ2-7; the D call TRBD1 from the table was never checked on the DNA. TRBV21-1 is annotated as a pseudogene. CDR3 length equals 15 residues. CDR3 DNA: TGTGCCAGCAGTGTGGGGCCGTTGCGGACCTACGAGCAGTACTTC. It translates to CASSVGPLRTYEQYF.

The V gene is TRBV7-9, the J gene TRBJ2-1; D might be TRBD1 (5 bases). With 4 bases removed from V and 5 bases from J, the gap between germline ends came to 9 bases. The CDR3 extends over 13 amino acids. The V gene's germline CDR1 is SEHNR and CDR2 FQNEAQ (reference sequence). The CDR3 spells CASSSDSHNEQFF. The CDR3 DNA reads as TGTGCCAGCAGCTCAGACAGCCACAATGAGCAGTTCTTC.

The J gene is TRBJ1-2, the V gene TRBV2; no clear D. Per the germline V gene, CDR1 is SNHLY and CDR2 is FYNNEI. There are 15 residues in the CDR3. Deletions cut 1 base from V and 3 bases from J, with 12 bases between. The CDR3 spells CASSEVEPPDYGYTF. The CDR3 bases are TGTGCCAGCAGTGAAGTCGAACCCCCGGACTATGGCTACACCTTC.

V is TRBV7-2 and J is TRBJ1-2, with 7 bases identical to TRBD1. Unmatched junction bases numbered 10, after V lost 5 bases and J lost 4 bases. The CDR3 is 15 amino acids. CDR1 and CDR2 from the germline V gene are SGHTA and FQGNSA. The CDR3 is CASSPRGPGGYGYTF. The CDR3 DNA follows: TGTGCCAGCAGCCCCCGGGGGCCAGGGGGCTATGGCTACACCTTC. The variable domain in full, completed from reference TRBV7-2 and TRBJ1-2, reads GAGVSQSPSNKVTEKGKDVELRCDPISGHTALYWYRQSLGQGLEFLIYFQGNSAPDKSGLPSDRFSAERTGGSVSTLTIQRTQQEDSAVYLCASSPRGPGGYGYTFGSGTRLTVV.

This chain joins TRBV25-1 and TRBJ2-5, with D tentatively TRBD2 (6 bases). V dropped 5 bases and J dropped 5 bases, with 12 bases sitting between them. The CDR3 runs 13 residues. The germline V gene has CDR1 MGHDK and CDR2 SYGVNS. The CDR3 here is CASSLRERETQYF. The CDR3 DNA reads as TGTGCCAGCAGTCTACGGGAGAGGGAGACCCAGTACTTC.

This clone turned up a few times. The DNA for the CDR3 is TGTGCCAGCAGCTTATCGGGTGACGAGCAGTACTTC. Its protein is CASSLSGDEQYF. The rearrangement joins TRBV7-8 to TRBJ2-7, with D unclear. This CDR3 has 12 residues. Germline CDR1 reads SGHVS; CDR2 reads FQNEAQ. V lost 2 bases to trimming and J lost 5 bases, with 7 bases between them.